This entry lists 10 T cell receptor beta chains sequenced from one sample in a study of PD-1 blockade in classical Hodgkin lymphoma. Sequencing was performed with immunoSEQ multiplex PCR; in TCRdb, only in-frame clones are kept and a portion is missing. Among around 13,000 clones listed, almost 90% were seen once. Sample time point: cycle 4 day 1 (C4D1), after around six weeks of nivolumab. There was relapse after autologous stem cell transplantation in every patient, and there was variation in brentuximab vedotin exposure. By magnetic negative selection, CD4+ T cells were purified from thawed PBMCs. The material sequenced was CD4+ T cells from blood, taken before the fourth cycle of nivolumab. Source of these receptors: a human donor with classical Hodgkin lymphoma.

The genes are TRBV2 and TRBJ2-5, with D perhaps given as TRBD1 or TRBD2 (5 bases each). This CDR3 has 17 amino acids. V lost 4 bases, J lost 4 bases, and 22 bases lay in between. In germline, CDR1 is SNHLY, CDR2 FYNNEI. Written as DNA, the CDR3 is TGTGCCAGCAGTGCGGGCCCGGGTCGGGGTCAGGGAGAGACCCAGTACTTC. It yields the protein CASSAGPGRGQGETQYF. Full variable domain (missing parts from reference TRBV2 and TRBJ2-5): EPEVTQTPSHQVTQMGQEVILRCVPISNHLYFYWYRQILGQKVEFLVSFYNNEISEKSEIFDDQFSVERPDGSNFTLKIRSTKLEDSAMYFCASSAGPGRGQGETQYFGPGTRLLVL.

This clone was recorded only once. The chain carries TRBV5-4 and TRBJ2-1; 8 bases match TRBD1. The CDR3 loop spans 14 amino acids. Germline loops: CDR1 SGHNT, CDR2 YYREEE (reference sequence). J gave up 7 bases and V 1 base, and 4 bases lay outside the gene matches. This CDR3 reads CASSLTGGRNEQFF. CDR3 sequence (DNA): TGTGCCAGCAGCTTGACAGGGGGTAGGAATGAGCAGTTCTTC.

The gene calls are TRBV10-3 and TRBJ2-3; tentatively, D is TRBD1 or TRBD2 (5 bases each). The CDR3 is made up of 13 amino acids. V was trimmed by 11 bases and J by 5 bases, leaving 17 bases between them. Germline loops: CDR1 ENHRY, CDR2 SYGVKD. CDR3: CAVGTVRGDTQYF. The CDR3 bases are TGTGCCGTCGGGACGGTGAGAGGAGATACGCAGTATTTT.

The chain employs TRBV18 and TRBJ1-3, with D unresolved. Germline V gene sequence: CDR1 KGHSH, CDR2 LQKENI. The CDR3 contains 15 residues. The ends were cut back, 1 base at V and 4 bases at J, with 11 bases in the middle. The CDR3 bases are TGTGCCAGCTCACCACTGGGGTCAAGAGGAAACACCATATATTTT. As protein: CASSPLGSRGNTIYF.

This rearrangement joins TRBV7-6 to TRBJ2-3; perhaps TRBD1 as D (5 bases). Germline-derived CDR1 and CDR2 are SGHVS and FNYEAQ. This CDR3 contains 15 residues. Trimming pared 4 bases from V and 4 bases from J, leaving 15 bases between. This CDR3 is CASSSSFRGADTQYF. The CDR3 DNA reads TGTGCCAGCAGCTCCTCCTTTAGGGGCGCAGATACGCAGTATTTT.

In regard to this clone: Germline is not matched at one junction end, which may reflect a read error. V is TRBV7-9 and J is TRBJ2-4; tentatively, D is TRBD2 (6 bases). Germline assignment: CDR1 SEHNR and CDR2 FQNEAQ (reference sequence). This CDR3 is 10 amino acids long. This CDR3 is CASSDRLEDF. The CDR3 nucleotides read TGTGCCAGCAGCGATCGACTAGAGGATTTC.

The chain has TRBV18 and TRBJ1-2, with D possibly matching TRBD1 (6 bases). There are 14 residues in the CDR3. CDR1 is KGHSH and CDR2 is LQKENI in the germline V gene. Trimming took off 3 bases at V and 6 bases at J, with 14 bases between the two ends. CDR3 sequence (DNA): TGTGCCAGCTCACCTAGACAGGAAGGGAATGGCTACACCTTC. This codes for CASSPRQEGNGYTF.

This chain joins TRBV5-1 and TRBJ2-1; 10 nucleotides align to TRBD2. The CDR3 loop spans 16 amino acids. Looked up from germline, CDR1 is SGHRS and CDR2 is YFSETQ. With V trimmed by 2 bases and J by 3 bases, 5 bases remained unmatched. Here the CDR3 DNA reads TGCGCCAGCAGCTTCGCCAGCGGGAGGGACTACAATGAGCAGTTCTTC. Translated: CASSFASGRDYNEQFF. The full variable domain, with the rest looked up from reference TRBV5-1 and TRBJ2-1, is KAGVTQTPRYLIKTRGQQVTLSCSPISGHRSVSWYQQTPGQGLQFLFEYFSETQRNKGNFPGRFSGRQFSNSRSEMNVSTLELGDSALYLCASSFASGRDYNEQFFGPGTRLTVL.

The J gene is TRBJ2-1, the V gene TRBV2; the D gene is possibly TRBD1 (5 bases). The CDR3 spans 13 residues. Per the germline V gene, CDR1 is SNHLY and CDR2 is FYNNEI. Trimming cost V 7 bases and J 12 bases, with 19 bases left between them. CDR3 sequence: CASNPSRQSGQFF. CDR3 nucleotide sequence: TGTGCCAGCAACCCCAGTCGACAGTCCGGGCAGTTCTTC.

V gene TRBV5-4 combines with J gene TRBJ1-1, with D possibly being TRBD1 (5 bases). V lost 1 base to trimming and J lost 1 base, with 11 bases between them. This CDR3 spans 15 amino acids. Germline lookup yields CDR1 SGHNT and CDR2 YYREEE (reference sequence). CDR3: CASSLSGAGNTEAFF. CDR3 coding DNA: TGTGCCAGCAGCTTGAGCGGGGCAGGGAACACTGAAGCTTTCTTT. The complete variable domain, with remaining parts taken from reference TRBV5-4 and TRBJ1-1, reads ETGVTQSPTHLIKTRGQQVTLRCSSQSGHNTVSWYQQALGQGPQFIFQYYREEENGRGNFPPRFSGLQFPNYSSELNVNALELDDSALYLCASSLSGAGNTEAFFGQGTRLTVV.